One and the same sample provided the 28 T cell receptor beta chains below, sequenced in a study of T cells in Graves' hyperthyroidism and ophthalmopathy. Amplified regions were TCR beta CDR3 sequences from RNA transcripts. The primer set for the first-round RT-PCR of the TCR CDR3 was HTBI. Using its own MiXCR run on the multiplex PCR reads, TCRdb lists one record per CDR3 protein. The sample shows 650,000 to 850,000 distinct CDR3 sequences, 18% of them seen only once. The specimen sequenced was blood. All receptors derive from a woman between 45 and 65 years old with Graves' hyperthyroidism that later progressed to Graves' ophthalmopathy.

This clonotype was detected only a few times. Here the CDR3 DNA reads TGTGCCAGCCACCCAGGGGGTCGCACCGGGGAGCTGTTTTTT. As protein: CASHPGGRTGELFF. This rearrangement joins TRBV4-2 to TRBJ2-2, with TRBD1 identical over 7 bases. CDR1 and CDR2 (germline): LGHNA, YNFKEQ. Losses at the gene ends were 8 bases for V and 4 bases for J; bases not matched to a gene: 7. The CDR3 runs 14 residues.

Ten or more counts support this clonotype. The genes are TRBV11-3 and TRBJ1-5; 10 positions agree with TRBD1. V lost 7 bases, J lost 2 bases, and 14 bases stayed unmatched. There are 18 residues in the CDR3. Germline V CDR1 and CDR2: SGHNT, YENEEA. The CDR3 loop reads CASIMSRDRGRGNQPQHF. DNA of the CDR3: TGTGCCAGCATCATGTCCCGGGACAGGGGCCGGGGCAATCAGCCCCAGCATTTT.

This clonotype was observed a handful of times. CDR3: CASRVPAGTGGGYTF. The CDR3, as DNA: TGTGCCAGCAGAGTCCCGGCCGGGACAGGTGGGGGCTACACCTTC. The J gene is TRBJ1-2, the V gene TRBV6-1; 8 nucleotides line up with TRBD1. Trimming cost V 6 bases and J 8 bases; bases outside gene matches: 14. The CDR3 is 15 amino acids. Germline CDR1 reads MNHNS; CDR2 reads SASEGT.

The chain uses TRBV27 and TRBJ2-7; TRBD2 is a possible D gene (6 bases). Trimming removed 4 bases at V and 2 bases at J, with 12 bases between. The CDR3 contains 14 residues. Germline CDR1 and CDR2: MNHEY and SMNVEV (reference sequence). The CDR3 region is CASSSPGETYEQYF. CDR3 coding DNA: TGTGCCAGCAGTTCCCCGGGGGAAACCTACGAGCAGTACTTC.

This clonotype was observed a few times. The chain is built from TRBV6-1 and TRBJ2-3; no firm D call. CDR3 length: 15 amino acids. Germline values: CDR1 MNHNS, CDR2 SASEGT. V lost 2 bases, J lost 6 bases, and 15 bases lay in between. CDR3 DNA sequence: TGTGCCAGCAGTGAACCTATTGCCAGTCAGGATACGCAGTATTTT. Translation gives CASSEPIASQDTQYF.

A word on this clonotype: This sequence may be a read error, since a much larger clone differs from it by one base. The chain is built from TRBV7-6 and TRBJ2-3; D may be TRBD2 (5 bases). The CDR3 contains 12 residues. Deletions cut 5 bases from V and 13 bases from J, with 16 bases between. Germline V gives CDR1 SGHVS, CDR2 FNYEAQ. CDR3 DNA sequence: TGTGCCAGCAGCCACGGTGAGAGGGCGAAGTATTTT. Translated: CASSHGERAKYF. The variable domain in full, completed from reference TRBV7-6 and TRBJ2-3, reads GAGVSQSPRYKVTKRGQDVALRCDPISGHVSLYWYRQALGQGPEFLTYFNYEAQQDKSGLPNDRFSAERPEGSISTLTIQRTEQRDSAMYRCASSHGERAKYFGPGTRLTVL.

A few counts support this clonotype. The chain uses TRBV20-1 and TRBJ1-5, with a possible D match to TRBD1 (5 bases). Germline V gene lookup returns CDR1 DFQATT and CDR2 SNEGSKA (reference sequence). The CDR3 loop spans 15 amino acids. V lost 4 bases and J lost 8, with 21 bases in between. The CDR3 sequence is CSANLDSGGIKPQHF. The CDR3 DNA reads TGCAGTGCTAATCTCGACAGTGGGGGAATCAAGCCCCAGCATTTT.

The chain is built from TRBV5-1 and TRBJ1-2; TRBD1 agrees at 7 bases. Germline loops: CDR1 SGHRS, CDR2 YFSETQ. The CDR3 is 18 residues long. V trimming: 1 base; J trimming: 1 base; junction bases outside the gene matches: 13. DNA for the CDR3: TGCGCCAGCAGCTTGCGCTCCGGGACAGCCAATAGTAACTATGGCTACACCTTC. The encoded protein is CASSLRSGTANSNYGYTF.

To note about this clonotype: A much larger clone lies one base from this, so it may be a read error. The chain links TRBV11-3 to TRBJ2-1, with 7 positions matching TRBD1. Losses at the gene ends were 5 bases for V and 6 bases for J; bases not matched to a gene: 7. CDR3 size: 14 residues. CDR1 is SGHNT and CDR2 is YENEEA in the germline V gene. The CDR3 region is CASSRDSLCNEQFF. The CDR3 DNA reads as TGTGCCAGCAGCCGGGACAGCCTTTGCAATGAGCAGTTCTTC.

In its sample, this clonotype was seen many times. The chain combines TRBV6-2 or TRBV6-3 with TRBJ1-1, with a possible D match to TRBD1 (6 bases). The CDR3 covers 14 residues. The V gene's germline CDR1 is MNHEY and CDR2 SVGEGT. V lost 0 bases to trimming and J lost 5 bases, with 10 bases between them. CDR3 region: CASSYSGGRTEAFF. Here the CDR3 DNA reads TGTGCCAGCAGTTACTCGGGGGGCCGAACTGAAGCTTTCTTT.

A single count supports this clonotype. This chain joins TRBV11-2 and TRBJ2-4; TRBD2 matches 11 bases. The V segment lost 7 bases and the J segment 9 bases; nucleotides outside the gene matches: 2. This CDR3 has 12 residues. Germline CDR1 SGHAT, CDR2 FQNNGV. The CDR3 region has the DNA TGTGCCAGCAACCTAGCGGGAGGCATTCAGTACTTC. This codes for CASNLAGGIQYF. The entire variable domain, with the rest obtained from reference TRBV11-2 and TRBJ2-4, is as follows: EAGVAQSPRYKIIEKRQSVAFWCNPISGHATLYWYQQILGQGPKLLIQFQNNGVVDDSQLPKDRFSAERLKGVDSTLKIQPAKLEDSAVYLCASNLAGGIQYFGAGTRLSVL.

Ten or more counts support this clonotype. V gene TRBV2 combines with J gene TRBJ2-5; 8 positions match TRBD1. Trimming took 3 bases from V and 0 from J; bases not matched to a gene: 3. This CDR3 spans 15 amino acids. Germline CDR1 is SNHLY and CDR2 is FYNNEI. The CDR3 region is CASSEWDRYQETQYF. The CDR3 DNA reads TGTGCCAGCAGTGAGTGGGACAGGTACCAAGAGACCCAGTACTTC.

This clonotype has at least ten counts. The chain carries TRBV5-1 and TRBJ2-7, with D perhaps TRBD1 or TRBD2 (5 bases each). The V end lost 6 bases, the J end lost 3 bases, and 16 bases lay between the germline ends. The CDR3 length is 14 residues. CDR1 is SGHRS and CDR2 is YFSETQ in the germline V gene. In DNA, the CDR3 is TGCGCCAGCAACCCTCAAAGGGGAGACTACGAGCAGTACTTC. This sequence encodes CASNPQRGDYEQYF.

The V call is TRBV9, the J call TRBJ1-3; a possible D gene is TRBD1 (5 bases). This CDR3 has 15 residues. V was trimmed by 0 bases and J by 2 bases, leaving 9 bases between them. CDR1 SGDLS and CDR2 YYNGEE come from the germline V gene. The CDR3 loop is CASSVDDRTGNTIYF. The CDR3, as DNA: TGTGCCAGCAGCGTAGATGACAGAACTGGAAACACCATATATTTT.

Many counts were recorded for this clonotype. This chain uses TRBV6-1 with TRBJ1-5; maybe TRBD1 (5 bases). The CDR3 covers 14 residues. Germline CDR1 and CDR2: MNHNS and SASEGT. With 3 bases removed from V and 6 bases from J, the gap between germline ends came to 12 bases. CDR3 protein: CASSETGGGQPQHF. CDR3 nucleotides: TGTGCCAGCAGTGAGACGGGGGGGGGTCAGCCCCAGCATTTT.

At least ten counts were recorded for this clonotype. This rearrangement joins TRBV18 to TRBJ1-2, with D unresolved. This CDR3 region has 14 residues. Trimming shortened V by 1 base and J by 4 bases, and 10 bases separated the two germline ends. Germline V gene lookup returns CDR1 KGHSH and CDR2 LQKENI. This CDR3 is CASSPLETPYGYTF. CDR3 DNA sequence: TGTGCCAGCTCACCACTTGAGACACCCTATGGCTACACCTTC.

In this sample, this clonotype turned up a few times. The V call is TRBV19, the J call TRBJ1-2; the D gene is possibly TRBD1 (6 bases). Deletions cut 3 bases from V and 6 bases from J, with 17 bases between. The CDR3 is 15 amino acids. In germline, CDR1 is LNHDA, CDR2 SQIVND (reference sequence). The CDR3: CASSIAGGGGDGYTF. The CDR3 DNA is TGTGCCAGTAGTATCGCTGGAGGGGGAGGCGATGGCTACACCTTC.

This clonotype was detected many times. The rearrangement links TRBV12-3 or TRBV12-4 to TRBJ2-3; 14 positions match TRBD2. The V and J ends lost 6 bases and 1 base, in that order; junction bases with no gene match: 3. The CDR3 has 16 residues. The CDR3 sequence is CASRPGLAGGTDTQYF. CDR3 coding DNA: TGTGCCAGCAGGCCGGGACTAGCGGGGGGCACAGATACGCAGTATTTT.

V is TRBV6-1 and J is TRBJ1-5; 8 positions agree with TRBD1. The CDR3 runs to 16 residues. The J segment lost 4 bases and the V segment lost 6 bases, leaving 11 bases of the junction unmatched. Germline V gives CDR1 MNHNS, CDR2 SASEGT. CDR3 sequence: CASSFHRGETNQPQHF. CDR3 coding DNA: TGTGCCAGCAGCTTCCACAGGGGGGAGACTAATCAGCCCCAGCATTTT.

This clonotype was observed many times. The V call is TRBV12-3 or TRBV12-4, the J call TRBJ1-4; no firm D call. Deletions cut 7 bases from V and 7 bases from J, with 10 bases between. The CDR3 extends over 12 amino acids. The CDR3 DNA reads TGTGCCAGCACTCCCACGGGTGAAAAACTGTTTTTT. It yields the protein CASTPTGEKLFF.

This clonotype has ten or more counts. The chain links TRBV20-1 to TRBJ1-1; 8 nucleotides line up with TRBD1. Germline lookup yields CDR1 DFQATT and CDR2 SNEGSKA (reference sequence). J was trimmed by 4 bases and V by 6 bases; bases with no gene match: 4. CDR3 length equals 12 residues. In nucleotides, the CDR3 is TGCAGTGCGGGACAGGTGGGCACTGAAGCTTTCTTT. It codes for CSAGQVGTEAFF.

Ten or more counts support this clonotype. The chain joins TRBV5-1 to TRBJ2-6, with D tentatively TRBD1 or TRBD2 (5 bases each). This CDR3 has 16 amino acids. Germline loops: CDR1 SGHRS, CDR2 YFSETQ. The V gene lost 4 bases and the J gene lost 3 bases, with 14 bases spanning the gap. The CDR3 DNA reads TGCGCCAGCAGCGGGGCGCAAACTAGTGGGGCCAACGTCCTGACTTTC. Amino acids: CASSGAQTSGANVLTF.

The genes are TRBV2 and TRBJ2-5; 7 bases line up with TRBD2. Germline values: CDR1 SNHLY, CDR2 FYNNEI. J was trimmed by 5 bases and V by 2 bases; bases with no gene match: 5. The CDR3 length is 14 residues. The CDR3 DNA sequence: TGTGCCAGCAGTGAACTGACTAGCTCTGAGACCCAGTACTTC. It is translated as CASSELTSSETQYF.

This clonotype was recorded many times. J is TRBJ2-6 and V is TRBV3-1, with D perhaps TRBD2 (5 bases). CDR3 length: 17 residues. Germline-derived CDR1 and CDR2 are LGHDT and YNNKEL (reference sequence). Trimming removed 2 bases from V and 0 bases from J, with 11 bases in between. The CDR3 spells CASSQLTRASGANVLTF. The CDR3, as DNA: TGTGCCAGCAGCCAACTGACGCGGGCCTCTGGGGCCAACGTCCTGACTTTC.

This clonotype turned up a few times. This chain connects TRBV27 to TRBJ1-5; 7 positions agree with TRBD1. The CDR3 has 14 residues. The V and J ends lost 6 bases and 7 bases, in that order; junction bases with no gene match: 9. CDR1 is MNHEY and CDR2 is SMNVEV in the germline V gene (reference sequence). DNA of the CDR3: TGTGCCAGCAGCCCCGACAGGGACGGCCAGCCCCAGCATTTT. The encoded protein is CASSPDRDGQPQHF.

This clonotype turned up a few times. The chain employs TRBV20-1 and TRBJ2-7; tentatively, D is TRBD1 (5 bases). Germline lookup yields CDR1 DFQATT and CDR2 SNEGSKA (reference sequence). CDR3 length: 13 amino acids. V was cut by 5 bases and J by 3 bases, with 14 bases left in between. The CDR3, as DNA: TGCAGTGCTCGGCTAGGACACTTCTACGAGCAGTACTTC. Amino acid sequence: CSARLGHFYEQYF.

A remark on this clonotype: This CDR3 is missing its conserved last phenylalanine or tryptophan, likely due to a read error. The genes are TRBV7-3 and TRBJ1-1; D not certain. Germline lookup yields CDR1 SGHTA and CDR2 FQGTGA. The CDR3 is made up of 15 amino acids. V lost 2 bases, J lost 1 base, and 11 bases lay in between. The CDR3 coding sequence is TGTGCCAGCAGCTTACATGGTCCCAGGAACACTGAAGCTTTCCTT. It yields the protein CASSLHGPRNTEAFL.

This clonotype was found many times. J is TRBJ2-5 and V is TRBV2; D unclear. This CDR3 has 13 amino acids. Looked up from germline, CDR1 is SNHLY and CDR2 is FYNNEI. The ends were cut back, 7 bases at V and 1 base at J, with 10 bases in the middle. The CDR3 nucleotides are TGTGCCAGCAATAAAGATCCCCAAGAGACCCAGTACTTC. Translating it yields CASNKDPQETQYF.